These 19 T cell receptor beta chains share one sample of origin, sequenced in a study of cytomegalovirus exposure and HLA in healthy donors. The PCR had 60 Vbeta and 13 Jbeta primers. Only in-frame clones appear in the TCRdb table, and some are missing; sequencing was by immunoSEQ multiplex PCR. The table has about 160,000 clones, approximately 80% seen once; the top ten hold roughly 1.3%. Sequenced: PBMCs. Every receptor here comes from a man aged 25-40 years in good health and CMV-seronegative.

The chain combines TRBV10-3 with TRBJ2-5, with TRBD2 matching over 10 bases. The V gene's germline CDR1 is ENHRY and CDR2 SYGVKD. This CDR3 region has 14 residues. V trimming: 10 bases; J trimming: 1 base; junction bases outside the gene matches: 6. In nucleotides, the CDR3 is TGTGCCACCTTAGCGGGGGGAATCCAAGAGACCCAGTACTTC. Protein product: CATLAGGIQETQYF.

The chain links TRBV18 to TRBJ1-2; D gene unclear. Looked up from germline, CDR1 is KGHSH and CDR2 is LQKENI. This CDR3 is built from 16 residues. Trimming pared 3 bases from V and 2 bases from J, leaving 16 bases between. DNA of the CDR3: TGTGCCAGCTCACCCCCCCATAGCACCAGCAACTATGGCTACACCTTC. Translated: CASSPPHSTSNYGYTF.

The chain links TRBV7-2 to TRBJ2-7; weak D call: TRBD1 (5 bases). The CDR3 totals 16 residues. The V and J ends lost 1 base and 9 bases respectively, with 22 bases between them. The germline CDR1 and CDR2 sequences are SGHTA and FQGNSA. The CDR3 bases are TGTGCCAGCAGCTTAGAAAGGGTAACAAGGGGTTTTAGGCAGTACTTC. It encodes CASSLERVTRGFRQYF.

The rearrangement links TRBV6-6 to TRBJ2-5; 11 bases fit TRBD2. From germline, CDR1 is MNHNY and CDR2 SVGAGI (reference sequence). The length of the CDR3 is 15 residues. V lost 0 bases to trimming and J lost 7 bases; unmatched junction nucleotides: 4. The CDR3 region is CASSYSTSGVGTQYF. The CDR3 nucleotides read TGTGCCAGCAGTTACTCGACTAGCGGGGTGGGGACCCAGTACTTC.

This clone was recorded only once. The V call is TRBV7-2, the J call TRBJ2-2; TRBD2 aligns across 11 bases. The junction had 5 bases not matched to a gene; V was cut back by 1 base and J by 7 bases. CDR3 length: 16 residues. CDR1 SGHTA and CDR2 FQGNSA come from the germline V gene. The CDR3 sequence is CASSLGSGGAVGELFF. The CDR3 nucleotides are TGTGCCAGCAGCTTAGGTAGCGGGGGGGCCGTCGGGGAGCTGTTTTTT. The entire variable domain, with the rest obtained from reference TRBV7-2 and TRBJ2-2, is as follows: GAGVSQSPSNKVTEKGKDVELRCDPISGHTALYWYRQSLGQGLEFLIYFQGNSAPDKSGLPSDRFSAERTGGSVSTLTIQRTQQEDSAVYLCASSLGSGGAVGELFFGEGSRLTVL.

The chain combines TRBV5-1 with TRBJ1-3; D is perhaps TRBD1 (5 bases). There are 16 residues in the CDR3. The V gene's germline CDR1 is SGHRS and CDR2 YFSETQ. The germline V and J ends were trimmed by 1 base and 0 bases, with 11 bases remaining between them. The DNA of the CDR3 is TGCGCCAGCAGCTTGTACGTAGGGGACTCTGGAAACACCATATATTTT. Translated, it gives CASSLYVGDSGNTIYF.

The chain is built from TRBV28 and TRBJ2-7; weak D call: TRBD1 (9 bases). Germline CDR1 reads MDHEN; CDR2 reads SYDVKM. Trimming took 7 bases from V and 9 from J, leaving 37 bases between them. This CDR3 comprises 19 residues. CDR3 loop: CASTPGGQGAGEGVRRQYF. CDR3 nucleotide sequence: TGTGCCAGCACCCCAGGGGGACAGGGAGCGGGGGAGGGCGTCCGGAGGCAGTACTTC.

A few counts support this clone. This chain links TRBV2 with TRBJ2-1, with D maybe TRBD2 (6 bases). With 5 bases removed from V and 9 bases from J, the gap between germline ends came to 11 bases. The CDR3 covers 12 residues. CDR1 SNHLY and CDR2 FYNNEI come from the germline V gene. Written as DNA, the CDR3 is TGTGCCAGCAGTCCCAACGGGGGTGAGCAGTTCTTC. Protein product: CASSPNGGEQFF.

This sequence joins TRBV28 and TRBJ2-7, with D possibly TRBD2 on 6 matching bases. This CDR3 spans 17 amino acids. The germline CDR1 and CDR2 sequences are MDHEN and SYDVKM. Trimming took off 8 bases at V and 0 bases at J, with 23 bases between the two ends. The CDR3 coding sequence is TGTGCCAGCTGTACTAGCACGCGATGGGGGAGCTCCTACGAGCAGTACTTC. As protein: CASCTSTRWGSSYEQYF.

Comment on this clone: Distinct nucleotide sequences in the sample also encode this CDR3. The DNA of the CDR3 is TGCGCCAGCACGGGGGGGCCCTCGACAGATACGCAGTATTTT. Its protein product is CASTGGPSTDTQYF. The V gene is TRBV5-1, the J gene TRBJ2-3; TRBD2 agrees at 8 bases. Germline-derived CDR1 and CDR2 are SGHRS and YFSETQ. V shed 6 bases, J shed 3 bases, and the junction held 6 bases outside the gene matches. The length of the CDR3 is 14 residues.

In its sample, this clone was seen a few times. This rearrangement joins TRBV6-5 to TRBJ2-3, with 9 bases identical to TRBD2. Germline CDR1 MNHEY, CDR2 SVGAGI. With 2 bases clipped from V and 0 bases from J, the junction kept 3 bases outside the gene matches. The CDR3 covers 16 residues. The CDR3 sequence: CASSYASGGSTDTQYF. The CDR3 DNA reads TGTGCCAGCAGTTACGCAAGCGGGGGGAGCACAGATACGCAGTATTTT.

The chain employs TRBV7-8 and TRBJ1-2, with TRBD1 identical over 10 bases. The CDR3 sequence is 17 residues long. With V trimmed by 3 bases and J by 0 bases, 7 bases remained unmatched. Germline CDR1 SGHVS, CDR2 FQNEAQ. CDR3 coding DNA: TGTGCCAGCAGCTTTCGGGACAGGGGATATGCTAACTATGGCTACACCTTC. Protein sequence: CASSFRDRGYANYGYTF. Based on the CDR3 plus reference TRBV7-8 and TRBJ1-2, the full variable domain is GAGVSQSPRYKVAKRGQDVALRCDPISGHVSLFWYQQALGQGPEFLTYFQNEAQLDKSGLPSDRFFAERPEGSVSTLKIQRTQQEDSAVYLCASSFRDRGYANYGYTFGSGTRLTVV.

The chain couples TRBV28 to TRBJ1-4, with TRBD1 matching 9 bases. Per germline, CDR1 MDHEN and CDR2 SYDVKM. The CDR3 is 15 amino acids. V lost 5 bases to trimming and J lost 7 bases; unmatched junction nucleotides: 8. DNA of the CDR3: TGTGCCAGCAGTACCACAGGGGGCTTAAGTGAAAAACTGTTTTTT. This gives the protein CASSTTGGLSEKLFF.

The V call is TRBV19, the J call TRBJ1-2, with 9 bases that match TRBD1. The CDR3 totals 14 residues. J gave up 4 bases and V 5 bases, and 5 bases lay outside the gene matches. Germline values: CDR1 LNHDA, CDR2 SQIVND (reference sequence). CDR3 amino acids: CASSSGTGTYGYTF. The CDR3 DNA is TGTGCCAGTAGTTCGGGGACAGGGACCTATGGCTACACCTTC.

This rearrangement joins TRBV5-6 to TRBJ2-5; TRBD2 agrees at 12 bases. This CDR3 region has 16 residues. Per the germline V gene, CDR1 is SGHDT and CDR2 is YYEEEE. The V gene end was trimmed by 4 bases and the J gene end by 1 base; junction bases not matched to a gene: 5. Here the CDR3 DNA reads TGTGCCAGCAGCCCTCGGACTAGCGGGACCCAAGAGACCCAGTACTTC. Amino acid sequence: CASSPRTSGTQETQYF.

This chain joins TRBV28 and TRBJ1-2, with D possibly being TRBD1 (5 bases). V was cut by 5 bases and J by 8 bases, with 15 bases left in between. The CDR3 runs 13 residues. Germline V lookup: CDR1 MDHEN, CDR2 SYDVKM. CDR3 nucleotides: TGTGCCAGCAGTCGGCCTGGGAGGGACGGCTACACCTTC. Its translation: CASSRPGRDGYTF.

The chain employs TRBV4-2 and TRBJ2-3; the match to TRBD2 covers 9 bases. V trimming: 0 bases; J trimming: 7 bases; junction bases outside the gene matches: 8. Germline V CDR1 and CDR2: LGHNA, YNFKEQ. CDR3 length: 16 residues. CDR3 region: CASSQDASGISYTQYF. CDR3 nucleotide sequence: TGTGCCAGCAGCCAAGATGCTAGCGGGATCAGTTATACGCAGTATTTT.

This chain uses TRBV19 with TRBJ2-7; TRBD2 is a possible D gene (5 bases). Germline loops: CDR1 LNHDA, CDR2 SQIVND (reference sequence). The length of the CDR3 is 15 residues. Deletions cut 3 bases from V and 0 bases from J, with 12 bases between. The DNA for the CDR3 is TGTGCCAGTAGTATTCTAGCTGTGAGCTCCTACGAGCAGTACTTC. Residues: CASSILAVSSYEQYF.

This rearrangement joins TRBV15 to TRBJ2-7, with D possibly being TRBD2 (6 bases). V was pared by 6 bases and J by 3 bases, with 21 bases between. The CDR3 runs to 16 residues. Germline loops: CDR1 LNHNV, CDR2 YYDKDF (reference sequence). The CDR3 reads CATRAEGEAFLYEQYF. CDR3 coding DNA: TGTGCCACCAGGGCCGAAGGGGAGGCCTTCCTCTACGAGCAGTACTTC. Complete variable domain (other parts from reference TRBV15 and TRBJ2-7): DAMVIQNPRYQVTQFGKPVTLSCSQTLNHNVMYWYQQKSSQAPKLLFHYYDKDFNNEADTPDNFQSRRPNTSFCFLDIRSPGLGDTAMYLCATRAEGEAFLYEQYFGPGTRLTVT.